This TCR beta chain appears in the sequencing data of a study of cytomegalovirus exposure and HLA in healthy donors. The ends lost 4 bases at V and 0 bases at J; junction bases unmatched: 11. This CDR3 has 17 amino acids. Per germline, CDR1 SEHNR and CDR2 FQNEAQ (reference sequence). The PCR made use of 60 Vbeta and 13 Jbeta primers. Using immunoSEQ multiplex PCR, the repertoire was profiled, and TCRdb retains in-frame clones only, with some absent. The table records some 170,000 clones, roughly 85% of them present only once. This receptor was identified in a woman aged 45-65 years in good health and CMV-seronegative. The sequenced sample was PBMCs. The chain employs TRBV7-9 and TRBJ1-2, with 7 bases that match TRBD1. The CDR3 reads CASSYRPRDSTNYGYTF. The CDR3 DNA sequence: TGTGCCAGCAGCTACAGACCCCGGGACAGCACTAACTATGGCTACACCTTC.